Detailed here is one T cell receptor (beta chain). What it binds is not known. Sequenced by immunoSEQ multiplex PCR; TCRdb stores in-frame clones only, minus some. The sample contains roughly 25,000 clones, 65% to 80% of which appear only once. This specimen belongs to a study of PD-1 blockade in classical Hodgkin lymphoma. Stated time point: cycle 4 day 1 (C4D1), after less than 7 weeks of nivolumab. Each patient relapsed following autologous stem cell transplantation, and prior brentuximab vedotin exposure differed. General study points: A reduction in baseline TCR diversity was reportedly seen in newly diagnosed patients relative to healthy donors.

The sequencing here drew on peripheral blood mononuclear cells (PBMCs), taken before the fourth cycle of nivolumab. The receptor comes from a human donor with classical Hodgkin lymphoma.

The CDR3 coding sequence is TGCAGCGCCGGCGGGCAGACCTATGGCTACACCTTC. Protein sequence: CSAGGQTYGYTF. The chain couples TRBV29-1 to TRBJ1-2; D gene unclear. The germline CDR1 and CDR2 sequences are SQVTM and ANQGSEA. Trimming took off 7 bases at V and 4 bases at J, with 13 bases between the two ends. The CDR3 has 12 amino acids.